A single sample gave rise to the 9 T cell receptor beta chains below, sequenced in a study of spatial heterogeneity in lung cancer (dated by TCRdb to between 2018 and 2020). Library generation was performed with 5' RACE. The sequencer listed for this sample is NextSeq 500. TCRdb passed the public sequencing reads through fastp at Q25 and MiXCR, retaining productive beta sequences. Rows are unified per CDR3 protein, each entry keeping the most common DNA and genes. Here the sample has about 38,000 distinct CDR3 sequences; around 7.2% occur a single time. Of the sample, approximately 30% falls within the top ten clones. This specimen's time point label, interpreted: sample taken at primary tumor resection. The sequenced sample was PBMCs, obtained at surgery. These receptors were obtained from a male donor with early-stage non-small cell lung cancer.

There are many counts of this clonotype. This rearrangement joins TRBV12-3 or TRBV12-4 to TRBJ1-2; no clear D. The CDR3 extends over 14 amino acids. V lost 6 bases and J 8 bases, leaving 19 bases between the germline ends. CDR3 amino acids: CASSLGSAVYGYTF. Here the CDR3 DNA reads TGTGCCAGCAGCCTGGGTTCGGCCGTATACGGCTACACCTTC.

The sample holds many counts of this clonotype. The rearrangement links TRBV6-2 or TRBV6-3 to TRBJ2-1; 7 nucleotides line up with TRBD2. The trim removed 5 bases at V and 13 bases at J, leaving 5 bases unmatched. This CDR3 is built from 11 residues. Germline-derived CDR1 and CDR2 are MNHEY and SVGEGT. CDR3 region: CASSNSGQQFF. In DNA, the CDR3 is TGTGCCAGCAGTAATAGCGGGCAACAGTTCTTC.

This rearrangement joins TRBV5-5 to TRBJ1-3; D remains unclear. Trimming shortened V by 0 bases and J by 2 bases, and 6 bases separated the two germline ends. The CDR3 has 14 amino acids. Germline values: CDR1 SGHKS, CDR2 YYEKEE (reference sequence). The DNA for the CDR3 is TGTGCCAGCAGCTTGGATGTCGCTGGAAACACCATATATTTT. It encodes CASSLDVAGNTIYF.

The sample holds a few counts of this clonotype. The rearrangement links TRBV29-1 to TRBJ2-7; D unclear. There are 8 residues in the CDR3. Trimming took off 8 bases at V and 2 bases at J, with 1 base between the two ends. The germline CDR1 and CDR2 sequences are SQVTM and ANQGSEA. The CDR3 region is CSTYEQYV. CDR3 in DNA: TGCAGCACCTACGAGCAGTACGTC.

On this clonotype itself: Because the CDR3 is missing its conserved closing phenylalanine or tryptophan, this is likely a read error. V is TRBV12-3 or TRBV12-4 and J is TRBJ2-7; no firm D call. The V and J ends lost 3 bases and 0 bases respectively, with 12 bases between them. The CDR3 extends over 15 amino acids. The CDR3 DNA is TGTGCCAGCAGTTTTAAACCCTCTTCCTCCTACGAGCAGTACTCC. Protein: CASSFKPSSSYEQYS.

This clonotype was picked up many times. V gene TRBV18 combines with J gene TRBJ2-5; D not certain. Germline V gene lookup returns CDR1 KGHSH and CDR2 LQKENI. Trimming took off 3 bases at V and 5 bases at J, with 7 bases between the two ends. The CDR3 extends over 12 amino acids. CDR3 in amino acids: CASSPFLETQYF. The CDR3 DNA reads TGTGCCAGCTCACCTTTCCTCGAGACCCAGTACTTC.

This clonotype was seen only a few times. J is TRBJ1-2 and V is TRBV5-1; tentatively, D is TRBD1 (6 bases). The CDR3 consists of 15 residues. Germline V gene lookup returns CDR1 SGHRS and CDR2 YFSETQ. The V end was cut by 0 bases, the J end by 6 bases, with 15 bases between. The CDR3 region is CASSLDLRGRDGYTF. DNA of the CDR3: TGCGCCAGCAGCTTGGATCTTCGGGGGCGGGATGGCTACACCTTC. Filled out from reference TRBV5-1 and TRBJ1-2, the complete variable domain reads KAGVTQTPRYLIKTRGQQVTLSCSPISGHRSVSWYQQTPGQGLQFLFEYFSETQRNKGNFPGRFSGRQFSNSRSEMNVSTLELGDSALYLCASSLDLRGRDGYTFGSGTRLTVV.

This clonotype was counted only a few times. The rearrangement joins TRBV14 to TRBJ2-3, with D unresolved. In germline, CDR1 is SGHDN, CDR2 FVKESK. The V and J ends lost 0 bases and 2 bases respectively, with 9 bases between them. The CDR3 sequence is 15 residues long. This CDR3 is CASSQDGLHTDTQYF. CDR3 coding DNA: TGTGCCAGCAGCCAAGATGGGCTACACACAGATACGCAGTATTTT.

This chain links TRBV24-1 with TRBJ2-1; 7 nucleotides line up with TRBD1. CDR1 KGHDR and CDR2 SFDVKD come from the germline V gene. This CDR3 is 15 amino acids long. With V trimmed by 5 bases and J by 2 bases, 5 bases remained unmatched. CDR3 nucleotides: TGTGCCACCAGTGCTGAGGGGGCCCCCTACAATGAGCAGTTCTTC. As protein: CATSAEGAPYNEQFF.